These T cell receptor beta chains were read from a single sample in a study of CD8+ T cells in alopecia areata. Method: immunoSEQ multiplex PCR; TCRdb's copy keeps in-frame clones and lacks some. The sample includes 150,000 to 200,000 clones, roughly 62% of them seen just once. The material was CD8+ T cells sorted from blood, obtained at week 24, from a patient treated with tofacitinib. The receptors were sampled from a human donor with alopecia areata. The CDR3 runs from the conserved cysteine through the conserved F or W. Each record gives: J gene, V gene, clone size, D gene, CDR3 protein, CDR3 DNA. D genes are given only for firm matches. Some rows mark clone size as missing; the rest say once, few, many or name a class of expanded clone.

j_gene: TRBJ2-7
v_gene: TRBV15
abundance: few
d_gene: TRBD1
CDR3aa: CATRVDREPYEQYF
CDR3nt: TGTGCCACCCGGGTCGACAGGGAACCCTACGAGCAGTACTTC

j_gene: TRBJ2-3
v_gene: TRBV10-3
abundance: NA
d_gene: TRBD2
CDR3aa: CASSAGLAPSTDTQYF
CDR3nt: TGTGCCAGCAGCGCGGGACTAGCGCCTAGCACAGATACGCAGTATTTT

j_gene: TRBJ2-6
v_gene: TRBV19
abundance: NA
d_gene: NA
CDR3aa: CASSIFDSGANVLTF
CDR3nt: TGTGCCAGTAGTATCTTTGATTCTGGGGCCAACGTCCTGACTTTC

j_gene: TRBJ2-7
v_gene: TRBV5-6
abundance: few
d_gene: NA
CDR3aa: CASSSSGALVYEQYF
CDR3nt: TGTGCCAGCAGCTCCTCCGGGGCCTTGGTCTACGAGCAGTACTTC

j_gene: TRBJ2-5
v_gene: TRBV6-6
abundance: NA
d_gene: NA
CDR3aa: CASKGHGAEQETQYF
CDR3nt: TGTGCCAGCAAAGGGCACGGGGCGGAACAAGAGACCCAGTACTTC

j_gene: TRBJ2-1
v_gene: TRBV9
abundance: NA
d_gene: TRBD2
CDR3aa: CASTRTSAPGYNEQFF
CDR3nt: TGTGCCAGCACCCGCACTAGCGCTCCTGGGTACAATGAGCAGTTCTTC

j_gene: TRBJ2-1
v_gene: TRBV29-1
abundance: few
d_gene: NA
CDR3aa: CSDGWGASDEQFF
CDR3nt: TGCAGTGACGGATGGGGGGCCTCTGATGAGCAGTTCTTC

j_gene: TRBJ2-3
v_gene: TRBV7-9
abundance: NA
d_gene: NA
CDR3aa: CASQEDTQYF
CDR3nt: TGTGCCAGCCAAGAGGATACGCAGTATTTT

j_gene: TRBJ2-2
v_gene: TRBV15
abundance: NA
d_gene: TRBD2
CDR3aa: CATSREGPTGGAREFGELFF
CDR3nt: TGTGCCACCAGCAGAGAGGGACCCACCGGGGGGGCCCGGGAGTTTGGGGAGCTGTTTTTT

j_gene: TRBJ1-4
v_gene: TRBV14
abundance: few
d_gene: NA
CDR3aa: CASSQGGKLFF
CDR3nt: TGTGCCAGCAGCCAAGGAGGAAAACTGTTTTTT

j_gene: TRBJ1-1
v_gene: TRBV2
abundance: NA
d_gene: NA
CDR3aa: CASIEPMDTEAFF
CDR3nt: TGTGCCAGCATCGAGCCCATGGACACTGAAGCTTTCTTT

j_gene: TRBJ2-5
v_gene: TRBV29-1
abundance: NA
d_gene: NA
CDR3aa: CSVEGGGAGETQYF
CDR3nt: TGCAGCGTTGAAGGAGGGGGGGCTGGGGAGACCCAGTACTTC